Listed below are T cell receptor beta chains from one sample, sequenced in a study of naive and memory T cell subsets. TCRdb itself ran the 5' RACE reads through MiXCR, one entry per CDR3 protein. The sample lists about 60,000 distinct CDR3 sequences; around 8% were seen once. These receptors all come from a female donor in good health. Both conserved end residues are trimmed from each CDR3. Clone size, where shown, is once, few, many, or a class for clones that have expanded.

CDR3 length,clone size,J gene,V gene,CDR3 protein
11,-,TRBJ1-1,TRBV19,ASSMTLNTEAF
9,-,TRBJ2-2,TRBV29-1,SVERTGELF
13,-,TRBJ1-3,TRBV28,ASSFGGAAGNTIY
14,few,TRBJ2-5,TRBV3-1,ASSQLASGGRETQY
12,-,TRBJ2-3,TRBV10-3,AISESPDTDTQY
16,few,TRBJ2-5,TRBV7-9,ASSRKRAGLAYQETQY
12,-,TRBJ2-1,TRBV11-1,ASLGQYDYNEQF
14,-,TRBJ1-2,TRBV6-5,ASSYSLGHPSYGYT
9,-,TRBJ2-3,TRBV11-3,ASGPGGTQY
11,few,TRBJ2-1,TRBV14,ASSQELAQEQF
13,many,TRBJ1-5,TRBV12-3/TRBV12-4,ASRGVFNSNQPQH
10,-,TRBJ2-5,TRBV5-1,ASSHDTETQY
12,few,TRBJ1-5,TRBV2,ASRKTGVNQPQH